Presented here are 27 T cell receptor beta chains from one specimen sequenced in a study of blood T cell repertoires in COVID-19. The method was immunoSEQ multiplex PCR; TCRdb's version includes in-frame clones alone and lacks a portion of them. The sample contains 120,000 to 150,000 clones, approximately 90% of which appear only once. Sequencing input: peripheral blood. The receptors come from a woman older than 75 with acute or convalescent COVID-19.

The chain combines TRBV6-1 with TRBJ2-1; 10 bases line up with TRBD1. V was pared by 3 bases and J by 7 bases, with 6 bases of the junction left unmatched. Germline values: CDR1 MNHNS, CDR2 SASEGT. This CDR3 is 15 amino acids long. The CDR3 sequence is CASSDPGQGKNEQFF. The DNA of the CDR3 is TGTGCCAGCAGTGACCCGGGACAGGGGAAGAATGAGCAGTTCTTC.

The chain employs TRBV7-9 and TRBJ2-5; perhaps TRBD1 as D (5 bases). There are 14 residues in the CDR3. V lost 0 bases to trimming and J lost 4 bases, with 9 bases between them. Germline CDR1 is SEHNR and CDR2 is FQNEAQ (reference sequence). This CDR3 reads CASSLAQGAETQYF. CDR3 coding DNA: TGTGCCAGCAGCTTAGCGCAGGGCGCAGAGACCCAGTACTTC.

This rearrangement joins TRBV7-3 to TRBJ1-1, with D maybe TRBD1 (5 bases). V dropped 2 bases and J dropped 3 bases, with 10 bases sitting between them. In germline, CDR1 is SGHTA, CDR2 FQGTGA. CDR3 size: 14 residues. The CDR3 protein is CASSLWGSYTEAFF. CDR3 bases: TGTGCCAGCAGCTTATGGGGCTCTTACACTGAAGCTTTCTTT.

The CDR3 DNA reads as TGTGCCAGCAGCTCCGGACAGTTACAAGAGACCCAGTACTTC. Residues: CASSSGQLQETQYF. V and J are TRBV5-5 and TRBJ2-5; TRBD1 is a possible D gene (6 bases). The CDR3 is 14 amino acids. Germline values: CDR1 SGHKS, CDR2 YYEKEE (reference sequence). Trimming took 3 bases from V and 2 from J, leaving 11 bases between them.

This chain links TRBV5-1 with TRBJ1-1; a weak D match, TRBD1 (5 bases). This CDR3 has 14 amino acids. CDR1 SGHRS and CDR2 YFSETQ come from the germline V gene. The V end was cut by 0 bases, the J end by 7 bases, with 13 bases between. DNA for the CDR3: TGCGCCAGCAGCTTGGTCACAGGAGGGTATGAAGCTTTCTTT. It codes for CASSLVTGGYEAFF.

This chain connects TRBV30 to TRBJ1-4; no reliable D call. CDR3 length equals 14 residues. Germline CDR1 is GTSNPN and CDR2 is SVGIG (reference sequence). V lost 5 bases and J lost 0, with 10 bases in between. The CDR3 nucleotides read TGTGCCTGGCAACAGTATGCAACTAATGAAAAACTGTTTTTT. Translation gives CAWQQYATNEKLFF.

This clone was observed once. The chain uses TRBV9 and TRBJ1-2; TRBD1 aligns across 9 bases. Germline assignment: CDR1 SGDLS and CDR2 YYNGEE. The CDR3 is 15 residues long. J was trimmed by 10 bases and V by 4 bases; bases with no gene match: 14. DNA of the CDR3: TGTGCCAGCAGCTATTCCCAGGGACAGGGTTTATTCTACACCTTC. As protein: CASSYSQGQGLFYTF.

This clone occurred a few times. The genes are TRBV3-1 (or the pseudogene TRBV3-2) and TRBJ2-7; D is unresolved. Germline CDR1 is LGHDT and CDR2 is YNNKEL (reference sequence). This CDR3 has 13 amino acids. Trimming removed 4 bases at V and 0 bases at J, with 7 bases between. CDR3 nucleotide sequence: TGTGCCAGCAGCCCTGATAGCTCCTACGAGCAGTACTTC. It yields the protein CASSPDSSYEQYF.

The chain links TRBV29-1 to TRBJ1-1; 9 nucleotides line up with TRBD1. Germline V gives CDR1 SQVTM, CDR2 ANQGSEA. This CDR3 is 13 amino acids long. The V and J ends lost 8 bases and 4 bases, in that order; junction bases with no gene match: 8. CDR3 nucleotides: TGCAGCTCTTGGACAGGGGATACCACTGAAGCTTTCTTT. It translates to CSSWTGDTTEAFF.

Written as DNA, the CDR3 is TGTGCCAGCAGCACGGGACTCCTGGGGCAGTATTTT. It is translated as CASSTGLLGQYF. The chain employs TRBV6-5 and TRBJ2-3; TRBD2 might be the D (6 bases). CDR1 is MNHEY and CDR2 is SVGAGI in the germline V gene. The CDR3 is made up of 12 amino acids. Trimming removed 6 bases from V and 11 bases from J, with 15 bases in between.

This chain connects TRBV20-1 to TRBJ1-2; D remains unclear. This CDR3 spans 13 amino acids. Trimming cost V 3 bases and J 3 bases, with 11 bases left between them. The germline gives CDR1 DFQATT, CDR2 SNEGSKA (reference sequence). The CDR3 here is CSASRRVDYGYTF. The CDR3 DNA is TGCAGTGCTAGTCGACGGGTAGACTATGGCTACACCTTC.

This chain uses TRBV19 with TRBJ1-2; D is possibly TRBD1 (5 bases). V lost 5 bases to trimming and J lost 8 bases, with 15 bases between them. Germline CDR1 LNHDA, CDR2 SQIVND (reference sequence). This CDR3 has 13 amino acids. DNA of the CDR3: TGTGCCAGTAGTCTTAGCCAGGGCTCCGGCTACACCTTC. Protein: CASSLSQGSGYTF.

The J gene is TRBJ1-1, the V gene TRBV18; unclear D gene. Trimming took 4 bases from V and 1 from J, leaving 10 bases between them. The V gene's germline CDR1 is KGHSH and CDR2 LQKENI. The CDR3 sequence is 14 residues long. The CDR3 DNA is TGTGCCAGCTCACTTTCCGCAGAGAACACTGAAGCTTTCTTT. Translating gives CASSLSAENTEAFF.

The CDR3 spells CASSLVTGGDYGYTF. The CDR3 nucleotides are TGCGCCAGCAGCTTGGTGACAGGGGGTGATTATGGCTACACCTTC. The rearrangement links TRBV5-1 to TRBJ1-2; 9 bases map to TRBD1. The ends lost 0 bases at V and 5 bases at J; junction bases unmatched: 5. This CDR3 comprises 15 residues. Germline assignment: CDR1 SGHRS and CDR2 YFSETQ.

The V call is TRBV19, the J call TRBJ1-6; 8 bases are shared with TRBD1. This CDR3 spans 14 amino acids. V dropped 5 bases and J dropped 7; count of bases not matched to a gene: 4. Germline CDR1 LNHDA, CDR2 SQIVND (reference sequence). CDR3 bases: TGTGCCAGTAGTCGACAGGGGAGGAATTCACCCCTCCACTTT. Its protein is CASSRQGRNSPLHF. Looking up the rest from reference TRBV19 and TRBJ1-6 gives the full variable domain: DGGITQSPKYLFRKEGQNVTLSCEQNLNHDAMYWYRQDPGQGLRLIYYSQIVNDFQKGDIAEGYSVSREKKESFPLTVTSAQKNPTAFYLCASSRQGRNSPLHFGNGTRLTVT.

This clone was recorded only once. The chain recombines TRBV10-3 with TRBJ1-1; the D is unclear. CDR3 length: 16 residues. Trimming took 4 bases from V and 0 from J, leaving 15 bases between them. Germline V gene lookup returns CDR1 ENHRY and CDR2 SYGVKD. CDR3 sequence: CAISASGPGMNTEAFF. The CDR3 region has the DNA TGTGCCATCAGTGCATCCGGACCGGGAATGAACACTGAAGCTTTCTTT.

The rearrangement joins TRBV7-8 to TRBJ1-3; D is ambiguous. Germline CDR1 and CDR2: SGHVS and FQNEAQ. The CDR3 totals 15 residues. The ends were cut back, 2 bases at V and 4 bases at J, with 12 bases in the middle. The DNA of the CDR3 is TGTGCCAGCAGCTTAACTGTTACCTCAGGAAACACCATATATTTT. It codes for CASSLTVTSGNTIYF.

The chain recombines TRBV5-7 with TRBJ2-7; 7 nucleotides line up with TRBD1. TRBV5-7 is treated as an ORF (open reading frame) with a function not yet certain. The CDR3 runs to 16 residues. Unmatched junction bases numbered 11, after V lost 3 bases and J lost 2 bases. The CDR3 loop reads CASSCSTGTETYEQYF. The CDR3 nucleotides are TGTGCCAGCAGCTGCTCTACCGGGACAGAGACCTACGAGCAGTACTTC.

The rearrangement links TRBV7-9 to TRBJ2-3; possible D gene TRBD2, 5 bases. Germline loops: CDR1 SEHNR, CDR2 FQNEAQ (reference sequence). The CDR3 has 18 amino acids. The V end was cut by 1 base, the J end by 4 bases, with 21 bases between. The chain's CDR3 is CASSLDGYGWRSSDTQYF. In DNA, the CDR3 is TGTGCCAGCAGCTTAGACGGGTATGGATGGAGGAGTTCAGATACGCAGTATTTT.

The chain has TRBV7-9 and TRBJ1-5; unclear D gene. Deletions cut 5 bases from V and 6 bases from J, with 8 bases between. The length of the CDR3 is 12 residues. The V gene's germline CDR1 is SEHNR and CDR2 FQNEAQ (reference sequence). CDR3 region: CASSTVGQPQHF. The CDR3 nucleotides are TGTGCCAGCAGCACTGTCGGTCAGCCCCAGCATTTT. Based on the CDR3 plus reference TRBV7-9 and TRBJ1-5, the full variable domain is DTGVSQNPRHKITKRGQNVTFRCDPISEHNRLYWYRQTLGQGPEFLTYFQNEAQLEKSRLLSDRFSAERPKGSFSTLEIQRTEQGDSAMYLCASSTVGQPQHFGDGTRLSIL.

This clone has only one observation. At one end, the junction sequence differs from germline, possibly due to a read error. The genes are TRBV7-7 and TRBJ1-5; TRBD1 matches at 8 bases. The CDR3 consists of 20 residues. Germline V gene lookup returns CDR1 SSHAT and CDR2 FNYEAQ (reference sequence). DNA of the CDR3: TGTGCTAGCAACCCCCCGGGACAGGAGACGAAATACTATAGCAATCAGCCCCAGCATTTT. Its translation is CASNPPGQETKYYSNQPQHF.

The genes are TRBV6-2 or TRBV6-3 and TRBJ2-7; the D gene is possibly TRBD1 (6 bases). In germline, CDR1 is MNHEY, CDR2 SVGEGT. The CDR3 consists of 14 residues. Trimming left V 2 bases short and J 3 bases short, with 11 bases between. The CDR3 loop reads CASSYVKGVYEQYF. The CDR3 bases are TGTGCCAGCAGTTACGTCAAGGGGGTCTACGAGCAGTACTTC.

Turning to this clone: Germline and junction disagree at one end, which may indicate a read error. J is TRBJ1-5 and V is TRBV2; the D is unclear. This CDR3 comprises 15 residues. The V gene's germline CDR1 is SNHLY and CDR2 FYNNEI. CDR3 sequence (DNA): TGTGCCAGCAGGAGTAATCCGAGTAGCAGTCAGCCCCAGCATTTT. Translated, it gives CASRSNPSSSQPQHF.

In its sample, this clone was seen once. The chain recombines TRBV15 with TRBJ1-5, with D possibly being TRBD1 (5 bases). With 7 bases removed from V and 2 bases from J, the gap between germline ends came to 15 bases. The germline V gene encodes CDR1 LNHNV and CDR2 YYDKDF (reference sequence). The CDR3 is made up of 15 amino acids. CDR3 region: CATTPGTGGNQPQHF. CDR3 nucleotide sequence: TGTGCCACCACTCCAGGGACTGGTGGCAATCAGCCCCAGCATTTT.

This clone turned up a few times. The rearrangement links TRBV11-2 to TRBJ1-1; 8 bases are a match to TRBD1. The germline gives CDR1 SGHAT, CDR2 FQNNGV. CDR3 length: 14 residues. Trimming took 8 bases from V and 6 from J; bases not matched to a gene: 11. In nucleotides, the CDR3 is TGTGCCAGCGTACGTTACAGGGGGAGGTCTGAAGCTTTCTTT. Its translation is CASVRYRGRSEAFF.

The rearrangement joins TRBV5-1 to TRBJ1-2, with 10 positions matching TRBD1. The germline gives CDR1 SGHRS, CDR2 YFSETQ. J lost 3 bases, V lost 0 bases, and 8 bases had no gene match. The CDR3 covers 17 residues. The CDR3 DNA reads as TGCGCCAGCAGCTTGGACGTTCCGGGACAGGGGTACTATGGCTACACCTTC. It is translated as CASSLDVPGQGYYGYTF.

The chain has TRBV21-1 and TRBJ1-6; the table gives TRBD1 as D, unverified against the DNA. TRBV21-1 has pseudogene status. This CDR3 is built from 12 residues. The CDR3 nucleotides read TGTGCCAGCGGCAGGCCAAATTCACCCCTCCACTTT. Residues: CASGRPNSPLHF.